A single T cell receptor beta chain is shown here with its context. This specimen belongs to a study of molecular identifiers for immune sequencing clone quantification. CDR1 and CDR2 (germline): MNHEY, SVGEGT. CDR3 length: 17 amino acids. V was pared by 2 bases and J by 2 bases, with 18 bases between. TCRdb ran MiXCR on the PCR reads and lists one entry per CDR3 protein. This table holds 460,000 or so distinct CDR3 sequences, roughly 23% found once. The V call is TRBV6-2 or TRBV6-3, the J call TRBJ1-2; D gene unclear. This TCR was recovered from a human donor in good health. Some libraries in this study had Jurkat cell RNA spiked in. The sample consisted of naive CD8+ T cells from blood, with Jurkat cell RNA spiked in. Described subset: FACS-sorted CD8+CD4-CCR7+CD45RA+ naive T cells. The CDR3 DNA reads as TGTGCCAGCAGTTACGAGGTTGATTCCCCGGACAACTATGGCTACACCTTC. The encoded protein is CASSYEVDSPDNYGYTF.